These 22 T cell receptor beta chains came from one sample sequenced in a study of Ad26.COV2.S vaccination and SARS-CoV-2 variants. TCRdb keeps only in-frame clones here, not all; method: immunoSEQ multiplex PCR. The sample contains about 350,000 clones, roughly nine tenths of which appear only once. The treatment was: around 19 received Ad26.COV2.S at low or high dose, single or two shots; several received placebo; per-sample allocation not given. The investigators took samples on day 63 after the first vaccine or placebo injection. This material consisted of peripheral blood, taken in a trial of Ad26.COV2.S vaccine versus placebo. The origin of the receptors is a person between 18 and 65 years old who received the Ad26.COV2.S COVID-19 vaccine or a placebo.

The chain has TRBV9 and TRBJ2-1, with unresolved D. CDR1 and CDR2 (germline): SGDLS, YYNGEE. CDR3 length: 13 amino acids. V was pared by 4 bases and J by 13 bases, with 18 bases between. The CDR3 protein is CASSPRTPRRQFF. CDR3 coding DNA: TGTGCCAGCAGCCCCCGAACCCCTCGGAGACAGTTCTTC.

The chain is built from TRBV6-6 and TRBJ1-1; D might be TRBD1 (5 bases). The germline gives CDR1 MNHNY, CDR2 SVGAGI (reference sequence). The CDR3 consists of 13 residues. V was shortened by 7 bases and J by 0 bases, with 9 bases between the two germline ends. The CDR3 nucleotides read TGTGCCAGCATCGGGACGGTGAACACTGAAGCTTTCTTT. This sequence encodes CASIGTVNTEAFF.

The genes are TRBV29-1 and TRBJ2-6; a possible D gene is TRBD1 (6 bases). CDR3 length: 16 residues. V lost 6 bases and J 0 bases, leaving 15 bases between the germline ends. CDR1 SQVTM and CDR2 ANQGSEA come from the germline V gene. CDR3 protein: CSVDSSKSSGANVLTF. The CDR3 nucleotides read TGCAGCGTGGACAGTAGCAAGAGCTCTGGGGCCAACGTCCTGACTTTC.

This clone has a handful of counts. Written as DNA, the CDR3 is TGTGCCACCCGGGTTACCTCCTACGAGCAGTACTTC. Translated, it gives CATRVTSYEQYF. The chain carries TRBV24-1 and TRBJ2-7, with no clear D. Trimming shortened V by 9 bases and J by 0 bases, and 8 bases separated the two germline ends. The CDR3 extends over 12 amino acids. Looked up from germline, CDR1 is KGHDR and CDR2 is SFDVKD.

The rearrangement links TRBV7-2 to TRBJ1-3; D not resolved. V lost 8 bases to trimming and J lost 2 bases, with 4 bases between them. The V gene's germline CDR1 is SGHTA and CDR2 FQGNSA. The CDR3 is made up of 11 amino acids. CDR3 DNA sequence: TGTGCCAGCTTAGCTGGAAACACCATATATTTT. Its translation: CASLAGNTIYF.

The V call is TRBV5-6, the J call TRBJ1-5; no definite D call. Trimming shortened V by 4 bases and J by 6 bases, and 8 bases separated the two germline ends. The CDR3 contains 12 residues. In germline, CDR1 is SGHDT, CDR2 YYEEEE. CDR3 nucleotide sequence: TGTGCCAGCAGCACTTCCTCTCAGCCCCAGCATTTT. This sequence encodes CASSTSSQPQHF.

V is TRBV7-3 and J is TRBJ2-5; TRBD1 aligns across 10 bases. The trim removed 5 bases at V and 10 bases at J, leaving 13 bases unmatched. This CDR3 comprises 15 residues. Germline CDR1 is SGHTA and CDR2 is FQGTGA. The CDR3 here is CASSPILGTGVVQYF. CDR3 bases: TGTGCCAGCAGCCCCATACTTGGGACAGGGGTTGTCCAGTACTTC.

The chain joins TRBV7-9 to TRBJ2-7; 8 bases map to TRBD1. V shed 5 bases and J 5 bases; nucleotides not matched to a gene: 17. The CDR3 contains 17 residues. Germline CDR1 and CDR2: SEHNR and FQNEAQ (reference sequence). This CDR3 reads CASSRPFRTGQPDEQYF. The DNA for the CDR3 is TGTGCCAGCAGCCGCCCCTTCAGGACAGGGCAACCCGACGAGCAGTACTTC. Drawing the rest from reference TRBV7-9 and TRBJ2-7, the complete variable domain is DTGVSQNPRHKITKRGQNVTFRCDPISEHNRLYWYRQTLGQGPEFLTYFQNEAQLEKSRLLSDRFSAERPKGSFSTLEIQRTEQGDSAMYLCASSRPFRTGQPDEQYFGPGTRLTVT.

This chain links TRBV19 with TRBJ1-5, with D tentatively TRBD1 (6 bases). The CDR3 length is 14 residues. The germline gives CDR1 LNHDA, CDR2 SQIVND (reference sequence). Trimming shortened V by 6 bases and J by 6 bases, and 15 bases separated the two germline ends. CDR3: CASRLGGRAQPQHF. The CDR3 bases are TGTGCCAGTAGACTTGGGGGCAGGGCTCAGCCCCAGCATTTT.

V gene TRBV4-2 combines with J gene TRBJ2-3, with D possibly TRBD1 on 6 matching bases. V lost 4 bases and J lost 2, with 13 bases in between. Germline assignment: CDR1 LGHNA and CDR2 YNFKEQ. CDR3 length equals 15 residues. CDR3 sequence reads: CASSRTEVLTDTQYF. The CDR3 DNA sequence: TGTGCCAGCAGCCGGACAGAGGTACTCACAGATACGCAGTATTTT.

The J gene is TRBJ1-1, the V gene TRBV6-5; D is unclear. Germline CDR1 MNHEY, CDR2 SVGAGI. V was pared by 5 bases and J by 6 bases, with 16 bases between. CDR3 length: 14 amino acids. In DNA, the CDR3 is TGTGCCAGCAGTCGAACGGGGAAGGTTCCTGAAGCTTTCTTT. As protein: CASSRTGKVPEAFF.

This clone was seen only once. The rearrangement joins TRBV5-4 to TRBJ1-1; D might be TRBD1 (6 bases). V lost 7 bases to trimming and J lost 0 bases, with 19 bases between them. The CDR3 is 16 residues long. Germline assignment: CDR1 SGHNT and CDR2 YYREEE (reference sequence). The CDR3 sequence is CASGTAGQQLNTEAFF. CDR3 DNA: TGTGCCAGCGGGACCGCGGGACAACAATTGAACACTGAAGCTTTCTTT.

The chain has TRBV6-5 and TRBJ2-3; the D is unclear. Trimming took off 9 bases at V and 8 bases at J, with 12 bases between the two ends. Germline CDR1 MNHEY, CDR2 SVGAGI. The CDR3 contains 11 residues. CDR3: CASQIGGTQYF. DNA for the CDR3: TGTGCCAGTCAAATTGGTGGTACGCAGTATTTT.

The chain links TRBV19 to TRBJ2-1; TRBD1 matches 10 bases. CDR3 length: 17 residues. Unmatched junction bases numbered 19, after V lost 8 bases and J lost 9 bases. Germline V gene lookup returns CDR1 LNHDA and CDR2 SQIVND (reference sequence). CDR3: CASSGQGRGTLLGEQFF. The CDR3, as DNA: TGTGCCAGTTCGGGACAGGGGAGAGGAACCCTTCTAGGTGAGCAGTTCTTC.

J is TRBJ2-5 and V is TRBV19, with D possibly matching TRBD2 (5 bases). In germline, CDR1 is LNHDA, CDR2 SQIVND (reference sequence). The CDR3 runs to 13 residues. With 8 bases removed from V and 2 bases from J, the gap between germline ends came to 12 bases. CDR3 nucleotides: TGTGCCAGTTCGCGGGCCCCGCAAGAGACCCAGTACTTC. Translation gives CASSRAPQETQYF.

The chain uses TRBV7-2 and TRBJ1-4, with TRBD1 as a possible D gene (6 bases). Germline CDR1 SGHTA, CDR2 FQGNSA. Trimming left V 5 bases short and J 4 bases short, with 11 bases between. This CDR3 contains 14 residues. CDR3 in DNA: TGTGCCAGCAGCCCGAGGGGGGTTAATGAAAAACTGTTTTTT. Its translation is CASSPRGVNEKLFF.

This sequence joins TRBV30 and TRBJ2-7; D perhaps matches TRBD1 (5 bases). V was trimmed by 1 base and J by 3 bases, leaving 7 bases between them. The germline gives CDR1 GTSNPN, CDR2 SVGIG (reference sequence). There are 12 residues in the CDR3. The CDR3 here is CAWSAQGYEQYF. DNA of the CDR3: TGTGCCTGGAGTGCTCAGGGCTACGAGCAGTACTTC.

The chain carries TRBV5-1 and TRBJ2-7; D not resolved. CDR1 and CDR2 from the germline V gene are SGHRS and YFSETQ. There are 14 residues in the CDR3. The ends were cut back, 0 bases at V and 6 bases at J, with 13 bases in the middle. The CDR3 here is CASSLDRPEAEQYF. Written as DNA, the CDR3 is TGCGCCAGCAGCTTGGACCGCCCTGAGGCCGAGCAGTACTTC.

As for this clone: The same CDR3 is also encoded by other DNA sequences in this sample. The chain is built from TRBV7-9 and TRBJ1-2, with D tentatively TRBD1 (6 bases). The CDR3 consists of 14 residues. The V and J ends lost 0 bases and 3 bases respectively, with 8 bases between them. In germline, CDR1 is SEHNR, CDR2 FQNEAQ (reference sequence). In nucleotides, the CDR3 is TGTGCCAGCAGCTTAGCGCAGGGGCACTATGGCTACACCTTC. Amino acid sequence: CASSLAQGHYGYTF.

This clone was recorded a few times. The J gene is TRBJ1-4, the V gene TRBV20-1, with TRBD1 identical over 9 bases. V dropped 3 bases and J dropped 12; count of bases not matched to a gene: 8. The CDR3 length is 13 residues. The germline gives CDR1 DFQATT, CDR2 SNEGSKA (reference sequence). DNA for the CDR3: TGCAGTGCTAGTGGGGACAGGGATTCGGAACTGTTTTTT. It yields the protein CSASGDRDSELFF.

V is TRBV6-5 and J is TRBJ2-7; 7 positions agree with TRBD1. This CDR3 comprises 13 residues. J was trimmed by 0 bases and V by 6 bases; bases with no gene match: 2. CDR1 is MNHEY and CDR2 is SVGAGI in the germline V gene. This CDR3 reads CASRAGGSYEQYF. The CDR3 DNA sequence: TGTGCCAGCAGGGCAGGGGGCTCCTACGAGCAGTACTTC.

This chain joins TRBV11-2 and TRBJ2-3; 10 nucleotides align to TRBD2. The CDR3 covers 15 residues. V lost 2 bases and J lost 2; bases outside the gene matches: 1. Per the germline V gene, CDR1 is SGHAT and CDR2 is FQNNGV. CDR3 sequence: CASSLLAGDTDTQYF. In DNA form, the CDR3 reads TGTGCCAGCAGCTTACTAGCGGGGGACACAGATACGCAGTATTTT.